A selection of T cell receptor beta chains follows, all from one sample in a study of response to subunit inactivated influenza vaccine. TCRdb re-called the RT-PCR reads through MiXCR, storing one row per CDR3 protein. The table has approximately 500,000 distinct CDR3 sequences, 14% seen once. The sample consisted of PBMCs from blood, taken 11 to 12 days after vaccination. These TCRs come from a man aged 50-60 years who received an inactivated influenza vaccine. The CDR3 runs from the conserved cysteine through the conserved F or W. A D gene is named only where the DNA matches it firmly. Clone size is not always given. Where it is, it says once, few, many or a class for expanded clones.

clone_size	d_call	j_call	v_call	cdr3_nt	cdr3_aa
NA	NA	TRBJ1-4	TRBV20-1	TGCAGTGCTAGAGATCGGGGTGGTGAAAAACTGTTTTTT	CSARDRGGEKLFF
few	NA	TRBJ2-1	TRBV6-5	TGTGCCAGCAGTTCCCCCTATTCGGGCAGAGAGCAGTTCTTC	CASSSPYSGREQFF
few	TRBD1	TRBJ1-5	TRBV20-1	TGCAGTGCTACAGCCGGGACAGAGTTTCAGCCCCAGCATTTT	CSATAGTEFQPQHF
NA	NA	TRBJ1-1	TRBV11-2	TGTGCCAGCAGCCGTCCGGGCAGTATGAACACTGAAGCTTTCTTT	CASSRPGSMNTEAFF
NA	NA	TRBJ2-7	TRBV28	TGTGCCAGCACCCCAGACCGCTACGAGCAGTACTTC	CASTPDRYEQYF
NA	NA	TRBJ2-5	TRBV5-1	TGCGCCAGCAGCTGGGGGACAAAAGGGGAGACCCAGTACTTC	CASSWGTKGETQYF
few	NA	TRBJ1-3	TRBV11-2	TGTGCCAGCAGCTTAGATCTTTCTGGAAACACCATATATTTT	CASSLDLSGNTIYF
NA	NA	TRBJ2-7	TRBV28	TGTGCCAGCAGTAGGGGAGAGCAGTACTTC	CASSRGEQYF
NA	NA	TRBJ1-3	TRBV12-3/TRBV12-4	TGTGCCAGCAGTTTTCGTTCTGTGGGGGCGTCTGGAAACACCATATATTTT	CASSFRSVGASGNTIYF
few	TRBD2	TRBJ2-1	TRBV2	TGTGCCAGCAGTGAGAGGGTTCGGGCTAGCGGGGATAGCAGGCAGTTCTTC	CASSERVRASGDSRQFF
NA	TRBD2	TRBJ2-3	TRBV7-2	TGTGCCAGCAGCCGGACTAGCGGGGTCACTAGCACAGATACGCAGTATTTT	CASSRTSGVTSTDTQYF
few	NA	TRBJ2-3	TRBV12-3/TRBV12-4	TGTGCCAGCAGTTTCGTCCTCGGGGGCTCCACAGATACGCAGTATTTT	CASSFVLGGSTDTQYF
NA	NA	TRBJ1-2	TRBV5-6	TGTGCCAGCAGCATGGCTGGTCCGGGGGTGGGAGGCTACACCTTC	CASSMAGPGVGGYTF
NA	NA	TRBJ1-1	TRBV7-2	TGTGCCAGCAGCCCCATGTCCGGGACTGAAGCTTTCTTT	CASSPMSGTEAFF
few	NA	TRBJ2-7	TRBV13	TGTGCCAGCAGCTTCCAAAACGAGCAGTACTTC	CASSFQNEQYF
many	NA	TRBJ1-6	TRBV7-8	TGTGCCAGCAGCTCTCCCGGCTTTGACAATTCACCCCTCCACTTT	CASSSPGFDNSPLHF
few	NA	TRBJ2-7	TRBV19	TGTGCCAGTAGTATAAGCGGTCGAGCACACGAGCAGTACTTC	CASSISGRAHEQYF
few	TRBD2	TRBJ2-7	TRBV28	TGTGCCAGCAGTTTCCAAGCGGGGATCTACGAGCAGTACTTC	CASSFQAGIYEQYF
few	NA	TRBJ2-6	TRBV4-2	TGTGCCAGCAAAAACGGGAACAGGAGAAACTCTGGGGCCAACGTCCTGACTTTC	CASKNGNRRNSGANVLTF
many	TRBD2	TRBJ2-1	TRBV3-1	TGTGCCAGCAGCCCGGGGACTAGCGGGCATAGTGAGCAGTTCTTC	CASSPGTSGHSEQFF
few	TRBD2	TRBJ2-5	TRBV7-8	TGTGCCAGCAGCCAATGGACTAGCCTCTCCCAGTACTTC	CASSQWTSLSQYF
NA	TRBD1	TRBJ2-7	TRBV7-9	TGTGCCAGCAGCTTGACAGGGCACCCCTACGAGCAGTACTTC	CASSLTGHPYEQYF
many	NA	TRBJ1-4	TRBV5-1	TGCGCCAGCAGCCCGGAGAAGGGCCGAGGGGAAAAACTGTTTTTT	CASSPEKGRGEKLFF
NA	TRBD2	TRBJ2-5	TRBV12-3/TRBV12-4	TGTGCCAGTACCCGGACTAGCGGGCAAGAGACCCAGTACTTC	CASTRTSGQETQYF
NA	TRBD2	TRBJ2-5	TRBV2	TGTGCCAGCTCGACTAGCGGGATTTCTCAAGAGACCCAGTACTTC	CASSTSGISQETQYF
once	NA	TRBJ2-5	TRBV7-2	TGTGCCAGCAGCGTAGACAGGAACCAAGAGACCCAGTACTTC	CASSVDRNQETQYF
NA	NA	TRBJ2-2	TRBV5-1	TGCGCCAGCAGCTTGGAACTGTCACCGCCGAACACCGGGGAGCTGTTTTTT	CASSLELSPPNTGELFF
NA	NA	TRBJ1-4	TRBV27	TGTGCCAGCAGGGCAGGGGCCGTAAGTGAAAAACTGTTTTTT	CASRAGAVSEKLFF
few	NA	TRBJ1-1	TRBV10-3	TGTGCCATCAGTGATCGGAACGCCCGGGGCCCTGAAGCTTTCTTT	CAISDRNARGPEAFF
NA	NA	TRBJ1-1	TRBV29-1	TGCAGCGTGGCGCAGACAGCGAACACTGAAGCTTTCTTT	CSVAQTANTEAFF
once	TRBD2	TRBJ2-3	TRBV6-1	TGTGCCAGCAGTATTCCCCCAGCGGGGGGGACAGATACGCAGTATTTT	CASSIPPAGGTDTQYF
few	TRBD1	TRBJ2-7	TRBV29-1	TGCAGCGTTCTGGGACAGGGGATGGGCGAGCAGTACTTC	CSVLGQGMGEQYF
few	NA	TRBJ2-1	TRBV4-1	TGCGCCAGCAGCCAACCAGGGGTCCATGAGCAGTTCTTC	CASSQPGVHEQFF
few	TRBD2	TRBJ2-1	TRBV5-1	TGCGCCAGCAGCTCCACCGTGAGCGGGGGGGCCTTAGAGCAGTTCTTC	CASSSTVSGGALEQFF
NA	TRBD2	TRBJ2-7	TRBV3-1	TGTGCCAGCAGCCAAGAACCGAGACTAGCGGGGGGGCCGTACGAGCAGTACTTC	CASSQEPRLAGGPYEQYF
few	NA	TRBJ2-1	TRBV28	TGTGCCAGCTCAAGGCATGGGAGCTCCTACAATGAGCAGTTCTTC	CASSRHGSSYNEQFF
NA	NA	TRBJ1-1	TRBV29-1	TGCAGCGCCGCCCTGGGGGGGGGAACTGAAGCTTTCTTT	CSAALGGGTEAFF
NA	TRBD1	TRBJ1-2	TRBV29-1	TGCAGCGGTAGACAGGGAGAGGGTGGCTACACCTTC	CSGRQGEGGYTF
NA	TRBD1	TRBJ2-7	TRBV5-1	TGCGCCAGCAGCTCCACAGGGGCTGTCCACGAGCAGTACTTC	CASSSTGAVHEQYF
NA	NA	TRBJ2-1	TRBV7-9	TGTGCCAGCAGCACCCTTAGTTGGGGGGCCTCTAATGAGCAGTTCTTC	CASSTLSWGASNEQFF
NA	NA	TRBJ2-1	TRBV12-3/TRBV12-4	TGTGCCAGCAGTTTAGGGGATCCCTCCTACAATGAGCAGTTCTTC	CASSLGDPSYNEQFF
few	NA	TRBJ2-7	TRBV20-1	TGCAGTGCTAGTAGGGGCAGGAGCTCCTACGAGCAGTACTTC	CSASRGRSSYEQYF
few	NA	TRBJ2-5	TRBV3-1	TGTGCCAGCAGCCAACTATGGCAGGGGGGAGAGACCCAGTACTTC	CASSQLWQGGETQYF
NA	NA	TRBJ2-7	TRBV20-1	TGCAGTGCTAGAGAATCCGGGCGGCGGGCCTTCGAGCAGTACTTC	CSARESGRRAFEQYF
few	NA	TRBJ1-6	TRBV6-5	TGTGCCAGCACCGGACTTGGTTCACCCCTCCACTTT	CASTGLGSPLHF